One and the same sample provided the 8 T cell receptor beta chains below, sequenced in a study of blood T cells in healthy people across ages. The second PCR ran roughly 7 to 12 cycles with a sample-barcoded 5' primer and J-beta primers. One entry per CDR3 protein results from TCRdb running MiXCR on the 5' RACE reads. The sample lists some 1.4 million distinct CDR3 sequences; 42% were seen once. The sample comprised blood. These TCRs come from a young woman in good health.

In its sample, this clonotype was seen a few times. The CDR3 here is CASSLAGTTPKLFF. CDR3 nucleotide sequence: TGTGCCAGCAGTTTAGCAGGGACCACACCTAAACTGTTTTTT. The chain combines TRBV12-3 or TRBV12-4 with TRBJ1-4; a possible D gene is TRBD1 (5 bases). The CDR3 runs to 14 residues. V was cut by 0 bases and J by 11 bases, with 13 bases left in between.

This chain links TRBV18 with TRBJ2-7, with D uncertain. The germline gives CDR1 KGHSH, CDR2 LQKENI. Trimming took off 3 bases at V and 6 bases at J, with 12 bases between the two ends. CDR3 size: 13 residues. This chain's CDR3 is CASSPDPGAEQYF. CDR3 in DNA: TGTGCCAGCTCACCCGACCCCGGCGCCGAGCAGTACTTC.

CDR3 coding DNA: TGCAGTGCTAGAGCTGACTCCGGGACTAGTAGGTACTTC. Its translation: CSARADSGTSRYF. The chain couples TRBV20-1 to TRBJ2-5; 8 bases fit TRBD2. Looked up from germline, CDR1 is DFQATT and CDR2 is SNEGSKA (reference sequence). Trimming at V came to 1 base and at J to 13 bases, leaving 11 bases not matched to a gene. The CDR3 is 13 amino acids.

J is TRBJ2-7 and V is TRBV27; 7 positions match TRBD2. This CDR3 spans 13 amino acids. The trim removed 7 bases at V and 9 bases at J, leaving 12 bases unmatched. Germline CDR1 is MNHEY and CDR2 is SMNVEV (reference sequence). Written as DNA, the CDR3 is TGTGCCAGCATCGCGTGGCGGGAGATGTTGCAGTACTTC. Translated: CASIAWREMLQYF.

CDR3 region: CASRPPPGDAFF. CDR3 bases: TGTGCCAGCAGACCCCCCCCCGGGGACGCTTTCTTT. This chain uses TRBV28 with TRBJ1-1; possible D gene TRBD1, 5 bases. The V gene lost 6 bases and the J gene lost 11 bases, with 16 bases spanning the gap. Germline V gene data show CDR1 as MDHEN and CDR2 as SYDVKM. CDR3 size: 12 residues.

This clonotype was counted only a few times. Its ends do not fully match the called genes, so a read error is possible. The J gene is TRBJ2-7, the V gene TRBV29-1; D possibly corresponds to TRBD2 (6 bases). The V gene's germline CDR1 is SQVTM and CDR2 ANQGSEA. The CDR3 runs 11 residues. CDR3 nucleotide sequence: TGCGGGACCAGGGACTCCCACGAGCAGTACTTC. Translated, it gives CGTRDSHEQYF.

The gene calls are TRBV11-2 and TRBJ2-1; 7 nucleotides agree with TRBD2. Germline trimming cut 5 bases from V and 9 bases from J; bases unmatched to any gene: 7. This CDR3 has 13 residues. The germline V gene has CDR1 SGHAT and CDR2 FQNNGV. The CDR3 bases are TGTGCCAGCAGCCCACCCCAGCGGGGTGAGCAGTTCTTC. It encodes CASSPPQRGEQFF.

This chain's CDR3 is CASSLVETTNTEAFF. CDR3 coding DNA: TGCGCCAGCAGCTTGGTGGAAACTACGAACACTGAAGCTTTCTTT. The V call is TRBV5-1, the J call TRBJ1-1, with D unclear. The CDR3 spans 15 residues. Germline V lookup: CDR1 SGHRS, CDR2 YFSETQ. The germline V and J ends were trimmed by 0 bases and 1 base, with 10 bases remaining between them.